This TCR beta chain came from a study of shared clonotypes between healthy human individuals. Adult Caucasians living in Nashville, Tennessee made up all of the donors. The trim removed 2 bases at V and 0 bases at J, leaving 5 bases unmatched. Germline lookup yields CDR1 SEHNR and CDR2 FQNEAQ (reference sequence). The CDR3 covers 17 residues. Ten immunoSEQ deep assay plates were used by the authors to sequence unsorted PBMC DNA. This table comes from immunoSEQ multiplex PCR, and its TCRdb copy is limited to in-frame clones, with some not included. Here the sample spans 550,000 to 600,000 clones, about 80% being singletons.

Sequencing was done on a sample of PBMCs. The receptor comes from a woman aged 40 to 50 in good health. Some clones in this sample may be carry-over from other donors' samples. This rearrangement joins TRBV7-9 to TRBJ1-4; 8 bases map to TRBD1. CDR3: CASSLNRGTATNEKLFF. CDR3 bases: TGTGCCAGCAGCTTAAACAGGGGGACGGCAACTAATGAAAAACTGTTTTTT.